These 20 T cell receptor beta chains were all obtained from the same sample, sequenced in a study of CD8+ T cells in alopecia areata. Sequencing used cDNA as its template, made by extracting RNA and reverse transcribing it. Generated by immunoSEQ multiplex PCR, the TCRdb table keeps only in-frame clones and is missing some. The sample lists about 160,000 clones, about two thirds occurring once. Treatment specified: oral pan-JAK inhibitor, 5-10 mg twice daily. Material: CD4+ T cells sorted from blood, obtained at week 4, from a patient treated with tofacitinib. All receptors derive from a human donor with alopecia areata.

This clone was recorded a few times. Distinct nucleotide sequences in the sample also encode this CDR3. V is TRBV30 and J is TRBJ2-2; D is unresolved. The CDR3 loop spans 11 amino acids. V lost 3 bases and J 4 bases, leaving 3 bases between the germline ends. The V gene's germline CDR1 is GTSNPN and CDR2 SVGIG (reference sequence). The CDR3 DNA reads TGTGCCTGGAGCCTCACCGGGGAGCTGTTTTTT. Protein sequence: CAWSLTGELFF. Filled out from reference TRBV30 and TRBJ2-2, the complete variable domain reads SQTIHQWPATLVQPVGSPLSLECTVEGTSNPNLYWYRQAAGRGLQLLFYSVGIGQISSEVPQNLSASRPQDRQFILSSKKLLLSDSGFYLCAWSLTGELFFGEGSRLTVL.

The gene calls are TRBV25-1 and TRBJ2-3; the D gene is possibly TRBD2 (5 bases). The CDR3 length is 16 residues. CDR1 MGHDK and CDR2 SYGVNS come from the germline V gene. Trimming removed 4 bases at V and 3 bases at J, with 17 bases between. Here the CDR3 reads CASSAIRGFGTDTQYF. In nucleotides, the CDR3 is TGTGCCAGCAGTGCTATACGGGGTTTTGGGACAGATACGCAGTATTTT.

This clone was recorded a few times. V gene TRBV29-1 combines with J gene TRBJ2-3; 7 bases are shared with TRBD2. The CDR3 runs 14 residues. The ends lost 4 bases at V and 0 bases at J; junction bases unmatched: 4. From germline, CDR1 is SQVTM and CDR2 ANQGSEA. CDR3 DNA: TGCAGCGTTGTTCCGCGGGGGAGCACAGATACGCAGTATTTT. Encoded protein: CSVVPRGSTDTQYF.

This clone was seen once. The gene calls are TRBV5-1 and TRBJ1-2; perhaps TRBD1 as D (5 bases). This CDR3 has 13 residues. The V end lost 0 bases, the J end lost 6 bases, and 9 bases lay between the germline ends. The V gene's germline CDR1 is SGHRS and CDR2 YFSETQ. CDR3 in DNA: TGCGCCAGCAGCTTGGCAGGGAATGATGGCTACACCTTC. Encoded protein: CASSLAGNDGYTF.

This clone has just a few counts. CDR3 sequence: CASKGASYGYTF. CDR3 coding DNA: TGTGCCAGCAAGGGAGCGAGCTATGGCTACACCTTC. The J gene is TRBJ1-2, the V gene TRBV2; D call uncertain. This CDR3 spans 12 amino acids. Looked up from germline, CDR1 is SNHLY and CDR2 is FYNNEI. V lost 7 bases and J 4 bases, leaving 10 bases between the germline ends.

In this sample, this clone turned up a few times. This chain connects TRBV30 to TRBJ2-3; no clear D gene. This CDR3 region has 11 residues. V was trimmed by 8 bases and J by 6 bases, leaving 12 bases between them. CDR1 is GTSNPN and CDR2 is SVGIG in the germline V gene (reference sequence). The CDR3 spells CAEMVVDTQYF. The CDR3 nucleotides read TGTGCCGAGATGGTTGTGGATACGCAGTATTTT.

This clone was observed many times. CDR3 residues: CASSVGLAGGPSTDTQYF. The CDR3 nucleotides read TGTGCCAGCAGTGTAGGACTAGCGGGGGGCCCATCCACAGATACGCAGTATTTT. The rearrangement links TRBV6-1 to TRBJ2-3; 14 bases align to TRBD2. V shed 4 bases and J 2 bases; nucleotides not matched to a gene: 8. This CDR3 contains 18 residues. The V gene's germline CDR1 is MNHNS and CDR2 SASEGT.

The gene calls are TRBV4-3 and TRBJ2-7, with 7 nucleotides matching TRBD1. CDR1 is LGHNA, CDR2 YSLEER, per germline. Losses at the gene ends were 4 bases for V and 3 bases for J; bases not matched to a gene: 6. This CDR3 contains 14 residues. The CDR3 nucleotides read TGCGCCAGCAGCCGATCCCAGGGGGACTACGAGCAGTACTTC. This translates into CASSRSQGDYEQYF.

The chain employs TRBV4-1 and TRBJ1-6; D is undetermined. This CDR3 comprises 17 residues. With 3 bases removed from V and 10 bases from J, the gap between germline ends came to 22 bases. Germline V gene lookup returns CDR1 MGHRA and CDR2 YSYEKL. The chain's CDR3 is CASSHADLGFMTSPLHF. CDR3 DNA sequence: TGCGCCAGCAGCCATGCCGATTTGGGCTTTATGACCTCACCCCTCCACTTT.

On this clone itself: A read error may account for a junction end that differs from germline. V gene TRBV7-9 combines with J gene TRBJ2-5; D unresolved. The CDR3 covers 14 residues. CDR1 is SEHNR and CDR2 is FQNEAQ in the germline V gene (reference sequence). The CDR3 is CASSLAGVGETQYF. CDR3 bases: TGTGCCAGCAGTTTAGCCGGAGTTGGAGAGACCCAGTACTTC. The variable domain in full, with the rest retrieved from reference TRBV7-9 and TRBJ2-5, is DTGVSQNPRHKITKRGQNVTFRCDPISEHNRLYWYRQTLGQGPEFLTYFQNEAQLEKSRLLSDRFSAERPKGSFSTLEIQRTEQGDSAMYLCASSLAGVGETQYFGPGTRLLVL.

This chain links TRBV7-2 with TRBJ2-7, with a possible D match to TRBD1 (5 bases). With 7 bases removed from V and 1 base from J, the gap between germline ends came to 17 bases. The CDR3 covers 15 residues. CDR1 and CDR2 from the germline V gene are SGHTA and FQGNSA. CDR3 sequence reads: CASTPPGQRSYEQYF. CDR3 bases: TGTGCCAGCACCCCCCCAGGGCAGCGATCCTACGAGCAGTACTTC.

The chain carries TRBV15 and TRBJ1-2; TRBD1 matches at 9 bases. Losses at the gene ends were 5 bases for V and 3 bases for J; bases not matched to a gene: 7. Germline V CDR1 and CDR2: LNHNV, YYDKDF (reference sequence). This CDR3 comprises 15 residues. The DNA of the CDR3 is TGTGCCACCAGCGGGGACAGGGTGCGTGACTATGGCTACACCTTC. Its protein product is CATSGDRVRDYGYTF.

The chain has TRBV5-1 and TRBJ1-6, with D perhaps TRBD1 (5 bases). Germline V gene data show CDR1 as SGHRS and CDR2 as YFSETQ. Trimming pared 1 base from V and 7 bases from J, leaving 9 bases between. The CDR3 sequence is 14 residues long. This chain's CDR3 is CASSLSTENSPLHF. CDR3 nucleotides: TGCGCCAGCAGCTTGTCGACAGAGAATTCACCCCTCCACTTT.

This sequence joins TRBV30 and TRBJ1-1, with D maybe TRBD1 (6 bases). Germline V lookup: CDR1 GTSNPN, CDR2 SVGIG (reference sequence). The germline V and J ends were trimmed by 3 bases and 0 bases, with 14 bases remaining between them. This CDR3 comprises 15 residues. The CDR3 here is CAWRTSDRLNTEAFF. The CDR3 DNA follows: TGTGCCTGGAGAACATCCGACAGGCTGAACACTGAAGCTTTCTTT.

This rearrangement joins TRBV29-1 to TRBJ1-6, with 8 bases that match TRBD1. This CDR3 has 14 residues. CDR1 and CDR2 (germline): SQVTM, ANQGSEA. Trimming cost V 5 bases and J 7 bases; bases outside gene matches: 7. This chain's CDR3 is CSVSGTGRNSPLHF. As DNA, the CDR3 is TGCAGCGTTTCTGGGACAGGTAGAAATTCACCCCTCCACTTT.

This CDR3 reads CASSLQYTEAFF. The DNA of the CDR3 is TGTGCCAGCAGCTTACAGTACACTGAAGCTTTCTTT. The J gene is TRBJ1-1, the V gene TRBV7-2; D is unclear. The CDR3 length is 12 residues. Germline V gene lookup returns CDR1 SGHTA and CDR2 FQGNSA. V lost 2 bases and J 3 bases, leaving 4 bases between the germline ends. Supplemented by reference TRBV7-2 and TRBJ1-1, the full variable domain reads GAGVSQSPSNKVTEKGKDVELRCDPISGHTALYWYRQSLGQGLEFLIYFQGNSAPDKSGLPSDRFSAERTGGSVSTLTIQRTQQEDSAVYLCASSLQYTEAFFGQGTRLTVV.

The DNA for the CDR3 is TGTGCCAGCAGTACCGGGACACCTAGCAATCAGCCCCAGCATTTT. Translation gives CASSTGTPSNQPQHF. The chain has TRBV6-5 and TRBJ1-5; weak D call: TRBD1 (6 bases). Trimming cost V 5 bases and J 0 bases, with 11 bases left between them. CDR3 size: 15 residues. The germline V gene encodes CDR1 MNHEY and CDR2 SVGAGI.

The genes are TRBV29-1 and TRBJ2-2; perhaps TRBD1 as D (6 bases). V was clipped by 2 bases and J by 5 bases, with 15 bases between them. This CDR3 region has 15 residues. Germline V gene sequence: CDR1 SQVTM, CDR2 ANQGSEA. CDR3 coding DNA: TGCAGCGTTGAAAGGGGGTTAGGGAAGACCGGGGAGCTGTTTTTT. This encodes CSVERGLGKTGELFF.

V is TRBV7-3 and J is TRBJ2-5, with 8 bases fitting TRBD2. CDR3 length equals 14 residues. Looked up from germline, CDR1 is SGHTA and CDR2 is FQGTGA. Trimming at V came to 2 bases and at J to 5 bases, leaving 4 bases not matched to a gene. In nucleotides, the CDR3 is TGTGCCAGCAGCTTAGTGGGACTAGGGGAGACCCAGTACTTC. Its translation: CASSLVGLGETQYF.

This rearrangement joins TRBV13 to TRBJ1-2, with D unresolved. Deletions cut 1 base from V and 5 bases from J, with 11 bases between. Germline CDR1 and CDR2: PRHDT and FYEKMQ (reference sequence). CDR3 length: 14 amino acids. The CDR3 spells CASSLEGGIYGYTF. The CDR3 DNA reads as TGTGCCAGCAGCTTAGAAGGAGGCATATATGGCTACACCTTC.